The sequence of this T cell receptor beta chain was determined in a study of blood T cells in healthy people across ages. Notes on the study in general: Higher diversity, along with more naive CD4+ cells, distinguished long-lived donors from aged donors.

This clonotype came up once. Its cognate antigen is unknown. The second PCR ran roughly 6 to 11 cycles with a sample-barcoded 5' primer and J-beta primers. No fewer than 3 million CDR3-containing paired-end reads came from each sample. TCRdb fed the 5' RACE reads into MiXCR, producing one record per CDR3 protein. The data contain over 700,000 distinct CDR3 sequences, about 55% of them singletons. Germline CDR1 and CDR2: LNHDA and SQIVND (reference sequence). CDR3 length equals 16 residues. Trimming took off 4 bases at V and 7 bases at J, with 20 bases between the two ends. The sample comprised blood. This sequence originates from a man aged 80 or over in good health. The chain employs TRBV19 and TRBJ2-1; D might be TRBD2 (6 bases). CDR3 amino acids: CASSTPRDWGLNEQFF. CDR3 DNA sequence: TGTGCCAGTAGTACCCCCCGGGACTGGGGTCTAAATGAGCAGTTCTTC.